This entry features one T cell receptor beta chain sequence. The data are from a study of Graves' ophthalmopathy and Graves' hyperthyroidism. Exclusion covered patients with other autoimmune diseases or uncontrolled infections (as well as pregnancy or lactation). CDR3 regions of TCR beta were amplified from RNA transcripts. First-round RT-PCR used HTBI primers; second-round multiplex PCR followed. One entry per CDR3 protein, called by TCRdb with MiXCR from the multiplex PCR reads. The sample has over a million distinct CDR3 sequences, around a third seen once. The sequence was collected from an adult man with Graves' hyperthyroidism. What was sequenced was peripheral blood or thyroid tissue (not recorded which).

DNA of the CDR3: TGTGCCAGCAGATTCCAGGACAGGGGACGTTCACCCCTCCACTTT. This encodes CASRFQDRGRSPLHF. The J gene is TRBJ1-6, the V gene TRBV12-3 or TRBV12-4; 9 bases match TRBD1. This CDR3 spans 15 amino acids. Unmatched junction bases numbered 9, after V lost 6 bases and J lost 9 bases.